The sequence of this T cell receptor beta chain was determined in a study of Graves' ophthalmopathy and Graves' hyperthyroidism. This clonotype showed up just once. What it binds is unknown. Germline assignment: CDR1 LNHNV and CDR2 YYDKDF (reference sequence). This CDR3 spans 14 amino acids. Deletions cut 5 bases from V and 7 bases from J, with 15 bases between. Amplification targeted the TCR beta CDR3 regions, with RNA transcripts as the source material. First-round RT-PCR employed HTBI primers, with a second-round multiplex PCR after it. Using its own MiXCR run on the multiplex PCR reads, TCRdb lists one record per CDR3 protein. The sample shows over a million distinct CDR3 sequences, 35% to 40% of them seen only once. Notes on the study in general: Detected in blood as well were most expanded thyroid clonotypes with frequency above 0.001.

Patients newly diagnosed with hyperthyroidism, under 2 months' duration, were aged 18 to 65, the study reports. Exclusion criteria comprised other autoimmune diseases, uncontrolled infections, pregnancy or lactation in patients. The chain has TRBV15 and TRBJ1-5, with D uncertain. The TCR sequence derives from an adult man with Graves' hyperthyroidism. Sequencing used peripheral blood or thyroid tissue (not recorded which). Here the CDR3 reads CATSVGRGGQPQHF. Here the CDR3 DNA reads TGTGCCACCAGCGTAGGCCGGGGAGGGCAGCCCCAGCATTTT.